This T cell receptor beta chain stems from a study of PD-1 blockade in classical Hodgkin lymphoma. Each and every patient relapsed after autologous stem cell transplantation, and patients got differing brentuximab vedotin exposure. Trimming took 0 bases from V and 4 from J, leaving 12 bases between them. Germline CDR1 and CDR2: SGHAT and FQNNGV. This CDR3 is built from 15 residues. Data came from immunoSEQ multiplex PCR; TCRdb stores just in-frame clones and leaves some out. The sample yields roughly 40,000 clones, 88% seen once. The material sequenced was peripheral blood mononuclear cells (PBMCs), taken at baseline. This chain connects TRBV11-2 to TRBJ2-5; weak D call: TRBD2 (6 bases). The sequence derives from a human donor with classical Hodgkin lymphoma. The CDR3, as DNA: TGTGCCAGCAGCTTAGAGCCCCGGCGGGGAGAGACCCAGTACTTC. The encoded protein is CASSLEPRRGETQYF.